This TCR beta chain was captured in a study of T cell repertoires in cytomegalovirus infection. Points from the study as a whole: The cumulative frequency of public TCR beta families distinguished individuals who carried CMV together with the relevant HLA. What dominated the ex vivo response were HLA-C-restricted CMV-specific TCR beta clonotypes.

Notes on this clonotype: The antigen is unknown.

TCRdb used MiXCR to reprocess the reads, holding one entry per CDR3 protein. Among roughly 220,000 distinct CDR3 sequences listed, around 40% were seen once. V lost 5 bases and J 9 bases, leaving 14 bases between the germline ends. CDR3 length: 14 amino acids. Germline CDR1 MNHEY, CDR2 SMNVEV (reference sequence). The TCR was taken from a human donor in good health (CMV status not recorded). Some clones in this sample may be carry-over from other donors' samples. V is TRBV27 and J is TRBJ1-6; possibly TRBD1 for D (6 bases). Sequencing was performed on CD8+ T cells from cultured PBMCs, taken from culture after CMV antigen stimulation. The CDR3 protein is CASSPRQAASPLHF. DNA of the CDR3: TGTGCCAGCAGTCCGCGACAGGCCGCTTCACCCCTCCACTTT.